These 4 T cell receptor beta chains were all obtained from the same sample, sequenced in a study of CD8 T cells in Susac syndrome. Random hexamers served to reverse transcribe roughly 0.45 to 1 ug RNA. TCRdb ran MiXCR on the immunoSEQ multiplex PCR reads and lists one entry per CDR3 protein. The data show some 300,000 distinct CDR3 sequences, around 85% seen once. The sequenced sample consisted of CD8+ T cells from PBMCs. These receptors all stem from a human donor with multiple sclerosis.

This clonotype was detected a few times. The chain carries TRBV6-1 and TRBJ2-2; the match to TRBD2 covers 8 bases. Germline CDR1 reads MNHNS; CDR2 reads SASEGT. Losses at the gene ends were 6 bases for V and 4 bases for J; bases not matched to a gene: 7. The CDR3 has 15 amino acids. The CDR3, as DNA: TGTGCCAGCAGCCCCGGGGGGGCGTTCACCGGGGAGCTGTTTTTT. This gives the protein CASSPGGAFTGELFF.

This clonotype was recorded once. CDR3 residues: CSVVTYYNEQFF. The CDR3 coding sequence is TGCAGCGTTGTAACCTATTACAATGAGCAGTTCTTC. The chain links TRBV29-1 to TRBJ2-1, with D unresolved. This CDR3 spans 12 amino acids. Trimming cost V 4 bases and J 4 bases, with 8 bases left between them. Germline CDR1 and CDR2: SQVTM and ANQGSEA.

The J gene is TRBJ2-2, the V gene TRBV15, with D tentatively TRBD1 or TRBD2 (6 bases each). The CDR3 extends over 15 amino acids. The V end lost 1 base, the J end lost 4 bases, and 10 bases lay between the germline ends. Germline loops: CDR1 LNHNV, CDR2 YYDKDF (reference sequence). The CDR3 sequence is CATSRVGGGTGELFF. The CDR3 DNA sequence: TGTGCCACCAGCAGAGTGGGGGGCGGCACCGGGGAGCTGTTTTTT.

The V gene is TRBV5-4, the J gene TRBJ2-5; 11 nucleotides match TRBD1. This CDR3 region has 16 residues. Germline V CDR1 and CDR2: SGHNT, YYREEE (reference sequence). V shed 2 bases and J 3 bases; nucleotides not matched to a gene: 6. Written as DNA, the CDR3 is TGTGCCAGCAGCTTAAAAGGGACAGGGGGTGAAGAGACCCAGTACTTC. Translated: CASSLKGTGGEETQYF. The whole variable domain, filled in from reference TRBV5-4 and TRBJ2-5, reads ETGVTQSPTHLIKTRGQQVTLRCSSQSGHNTVSWYQQALGQGPQFIFQYYREEENGRGNFPPRFSGLQFPNYSSELNVNALELDDSALYLCASSLKGTGGEETQYFGPGTRLLVL.